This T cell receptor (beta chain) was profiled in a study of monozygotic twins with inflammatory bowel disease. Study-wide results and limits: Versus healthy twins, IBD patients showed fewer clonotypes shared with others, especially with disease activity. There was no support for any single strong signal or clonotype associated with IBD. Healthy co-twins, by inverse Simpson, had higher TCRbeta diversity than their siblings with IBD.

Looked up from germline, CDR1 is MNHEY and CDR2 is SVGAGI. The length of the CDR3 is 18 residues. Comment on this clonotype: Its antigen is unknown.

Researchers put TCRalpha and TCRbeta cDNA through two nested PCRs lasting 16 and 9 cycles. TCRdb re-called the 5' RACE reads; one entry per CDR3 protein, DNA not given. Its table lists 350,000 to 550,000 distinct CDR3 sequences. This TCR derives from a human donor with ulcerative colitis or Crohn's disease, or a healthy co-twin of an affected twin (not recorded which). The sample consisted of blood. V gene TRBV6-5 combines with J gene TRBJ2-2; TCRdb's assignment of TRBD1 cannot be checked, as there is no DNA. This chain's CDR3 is CASSYSDRVGSYTGELFF.